The clone carrying this T cell receptor beta chain appeared a few times. Its antigen is unknown. The CDR3 is 14 amino acids. The germline V and J ends were trimmed by 5 bases and 0 bases, with 11 bases remaining between them. In TCRdb, the 5' RACE reads were re-called with MiXCR into one record per CDR3 protein. The sample records some 490,000 distinct CDR3 sequences, 15% to 20% being singletons. The source of the sample is a study of T-cell memory formation after mild COVID-19. Background on the study: TCR clusters showed largely donor specificity.

Study-level points and caveats: Second-wave clones with a day 37 peak had unconfirmed SARS-CoV-2 specificity. Later expanders leaned CD4+, whereas day 15 to 85 contracting clones were balanced CD4/CD8. Prior to infection, memory already included some responding clones, suggesting cross-reactive memory joined.

The sequencing sample was made of PBMCs or a T cell subset sorted from them (not recorded which). The chain uses TRBV12-3 or TRBV12-4 and TRBJ2-7; perhaps TRBD2 as D (5 bases). This TCR derives from an adult woman who had mild COVID-19 (a few samples of this study predate the infection). Cell type and time point are not known. As DNA, the CDR3 is TGTGCCAGCAGTGTGGCGGGCAACTCCTACGAGCAGTACTTC. The encoded protein is CASSVAGNSYEQYF.